The 14 T cell receptor beta chains below all came from one sample that was sequenced in a study of T-cell reconstitution after alpha-beta-depleted transplantation in children. Unique molecular identifiers tagged the TCRbeta library. MiXCR, run by TCRdb on the PCR reads, gives a single entry per CDR3 protein. The profile shows over 400,000 distinct CDR3 sequences, about an eighth of them singletons. Sequencing was performed on PBMCs from the stem cell graft donor, taken from the stem cell graft. These receptors all come from a human donor who donated a stem cell graft to a child with combined immunodeficiency.

The genes are TRBV20-1 and TRBJ2-4; 9 bases map to TRBD1. V shed 2 bases and J 3 bases; nucleotides not matched to a gene: 8. This CDR3 comprises 16 residues. Germline V gene lookup returns CDR1 DFQATT and CDR2 SNEGSKA (reference sequence). CDR3 sequence (DNA): TGCAGTGCTAGACCCCGGGACAGGGTCAACAAAAACATTCAGTACTTC. It translates to CSARPRDRVNKNIQYF.

The chain employs TRBV7-3 and TRBJ2-3, with D perhaps TRBD1 or TRBD2 (6 bases each). This CDR3 has 16 amino acids. From germline, CDR1 is SGHTA and CDR2 FQGTGA. Deletions cut 3 bases from V and 2 bases from J, with 15 bases between. Here the CDR3 reads CASSFQGGSYTDTQYF. CDR3 DNA: TGTGCCAGCAGCTTTCAAGGGGGGTCTTACACAGATACGCAGTATTTT. Complete variable domain (other parts from reference TRBV7-3 and TRBJ2-3): GAGVSQTPSNKVTEKGKYVELRCDPISGHTALYWYRQSLGQGPEFLIYFQGTGAADDSGLPNDRFFAVRPEGSVSTLKIQRTERGDSAVYLCASSFQGGSYTDTQYFGPGTRLTVL.

This clonotype was observed at least ten times. The gene calls are TRBV15 and TRBJ2-7; D possibly corresponds to TRBD1 (6 bases). This CDR3 has 13 amino acids. Trimming took 5 bases from V and 1 from J, leaving 9 bases between them. CDR1 is LNHNV, CDR2 YYDKDF, per germline (reference sequence). The CDR3 DNA reads TGTGCCACCAGCTGGGACAAGTCCTACGAGCAGTACTTC. It is translated as CATSWDKSYEQYF.

This clonotype was seen a handful of times. A junction end diverges from the germline sequence, so it may reflect a read error. CDR3 sequence: CATSRDLAAPYRF. The DNA for the CDR3 is TGTGCCACCAGCAGAGATCTGGCCGCGCCGTACCGCTTC. V usage is TRBV15 and J usage is TRBJ2-7; unclear D gene. Germline CDR1 LNHNV, CDR2 YYDKDF (reference sequence). The CDR3 is 13 amino acids.

There are a few counts of this clonotype. The rearrangement uses TRBV20-1 and TRBJ1-1, with D unresolved. Germline-derived CDR1 and CDR2 are DFQATT and SNEGSKA (reference sequence). V lost 5 bases and J 6 bases, leaving 16 bases between the germline ends. This CDR3 comprises 13 residues. Here the CDR3 DNA reads TGCAGTGCTTTTTACCCCGTCCGTCCTGAAGCTTTCTTT. Translation: CSAFYPVRPEAFF.

The chain links TRBV20-1 to TRBJ2-1; D might be TRBD2 (6 bases). CDR3 length: 14 residues. Looked up from germline, CDR1 is DFQATT and CDR2 is SNEGSKA (reference sequence). CDR3: CSCKRASPYNEQFF. Written as DNA, the CDR3 is TGCAGCTGCAAGCGGGCGTCCCCCTACAATGAGCAGTTCTTC.

This clonotype was picked up a small number of times. The CDR3 DNA is TGTGCCAGCAGCCCCCTAAAGCGGGGGGCCTACAATGAGCAGTTCTTC. It codes for CASSPLKRGAYNEQFF. V is TRBV12-3 or TRBV12-4 and J is TRBJ2-1; 9 nucleotides agree with TRBD2. V lost 6 bases and J lost 2; bases outside the gene matches: 8. The CDR3 totals 16 residues.

The genes are TRBV6-5 and TRBJ1-2; no clear D. This CDR3 comprises 15 residues. V was trimmed by 0 bases and J by 7 bases, leaving 15 bases between them. From germline, CDR1 is MNHEY and CDR2 SVGAGI. The CDR3 coding sequence is TGTGCCAGCAGTTACTCGAGTCGCTGGGCGCCTGGCTACACCTTC. As protein: CASSYSSRWAPGYTF.

This clonotype was counted ten times or more. This sequence joins TRBV12-3 or TRBV12-4 and TRBJ2-2; no firm D call. The length of the CDR3 is 13 residues. With 6 bases removed from V and 5 bases from J, the gap between germline ends came to 10 bases. In DNA form, the CDR3 reads TGTGCCAGCAGCCTGTTGGGGACCGGGGAGCTGTTTTTT. Translating it yields CASSLLGTGELFF.

This clonotype was recorded a few times. The chain links TRBV11-2 to TRBJ1-2, with D possibly TRBD1 on 6 matching bases. The germline V gene encodes CDR1 SGHAT and CDR2 FQNNGV. V was shortened by 3 bases and J by 0 bases, with 11 bases between the two germline ends. The CDR3 has 15 residues. Here the CDR3 DNA reads TGTGCCAGCAGCTTGCCGGGGACATCTAACTATGGCTACACCTTC. The encoded protein is CASSLPGTSNYGYTF.

This clonotype was recorded many times. This chain links TRBV12-3 or TRBV12-4 with TRBJ2-7; the D gene is possibly TRBD2 (5 bases). The V and J ends lost 3 bases and 5 bases respectively, with 14 bases between them. This CDR3 contains 14 residues. In nucleotides, the CDR3 is TGTGCCAGCAGTTTGGTCGGGCCCGGGGACGAGCAGTACTTC. Its protein is CASSLVGPGDEQYF.

V usage is TRBV21-1 and J usage is TRBJ2-1; TRBD2 is the table's D call and was not checked against the DNA. TRBV21-1 is a recognized pseudogene. The CDR3 length is 17 residues. CDR3 sequence reads: CASSKGRGRVSYNEQFF. The DNA for the CDR3 is TGTGCCAGCAGCAAAGGTAGGGGGAGGGTCTCCTACAATGAGCAGTTCTTC.

Only a few counts were recorded for this clonotype. The V call is TRBV7-6, the J call TRBJ2-5; 9 bases align to TRBD2. The CDR3 has 16 residues. Germline V lookup: CDR1 SGHVS, CDR2 FNYEAQ. V lost 3 bases, J lost 8 bases, and 13 bases stayed unmatched. CDR3 residues: CASSFRLAADGVTQYF. The DNA of the CDR3 is TGTGCCAGCAGCTTTAGACTAGCGGCTGACGGGGTTACCCAGTACTTC.

This clonotype was seen ten or more times. The rearrangement links TRBV12-3 or TRBV12-4 to TRBJ2-1; D may be TRBD1 or TRBD2 (5 bases each). V shed 7 bases and J shed 6 bases, with 19 bases lying between them. This CDR3 spans 15 amino acids. CDR3 in amino acids: CASTRRAGTGNEQFF. The CDR3 nucleotides are TGTGCCAGCACCCGGCGGGCAGGTACAGGCAATGAGCAGTTCTTC.